This TCR beta chain was sequenced during a study of cytomegalovirus exposure and HLA in healthy donors. Study-wide points: A few chains tied to CMV proved CMV antigen-specific in vitro. The investigators catalogued 164 TCR beta chains as cytomegalovirus-associated.

Only in-frame clones appear in the TCRdb table, and some are missing; sequencing was by immunoSEQ multiplex PCR. In the table there are tens of thousands of clones, 95% to 97% of which are singletons. V gave up 5 bases and J gave up 7 bases, with 21 bases separating them. CDR3 length: 15 residues. Germline V lookup: CDR1 SGHNT, CDR2 YYREEE (reference sequence). Worth noting for this clone: Its antigen is as yet unknown.

Sequenced input: PBMCs. The V gene is TRBV5-4, the J gene TRBJ1-2; D is perhaps TRBD1 (6 bases). This receptor was obtained from a woman aged 18-29 years in good health and CMV-seropositive. The CDR3 is CASRSDSPRLGGYTF. CDR3 in DNA: TGTGCCAGCAGATCGGACAGCCCACGGTTGGGTGGCTACACCTTC.